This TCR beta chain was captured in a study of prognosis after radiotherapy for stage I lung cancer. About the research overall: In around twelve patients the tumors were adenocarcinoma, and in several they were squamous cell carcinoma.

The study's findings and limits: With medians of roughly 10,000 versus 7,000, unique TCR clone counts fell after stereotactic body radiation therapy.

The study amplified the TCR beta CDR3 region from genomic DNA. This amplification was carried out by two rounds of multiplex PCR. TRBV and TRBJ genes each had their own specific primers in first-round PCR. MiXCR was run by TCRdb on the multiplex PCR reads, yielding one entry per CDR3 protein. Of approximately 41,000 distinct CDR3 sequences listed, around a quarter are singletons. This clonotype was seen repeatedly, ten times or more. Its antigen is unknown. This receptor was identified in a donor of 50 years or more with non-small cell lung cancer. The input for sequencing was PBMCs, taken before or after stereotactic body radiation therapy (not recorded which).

The CDR3 region is CASSLWGTGQGWTGELFF. CDR3 nucleotide sequence: TGTGCCAGCAGCTTATGGGGCACGGGACAGGGGTGGACCGGGGAGCTGTTTTTT. The chain combines TRBV7-9 with TRBJ2-2, with 10 positions matching TRBD1. The length of the CDR3 is 18 residues. V was clipped by 2 bases and J by 5 bases; unmatched bases: 11. Germline V gives CDR1 SEHNR, CDR2 FQNEAQ (reference sequence).